These T cell receptor beta chains were read from a single sample in a study of blood T cell repertoires in COVID-19. This table comes from immunoSEQ multiplex PCR, and its TCRdb copy is limited to in-frame clones, with some not included. The sample comprises 150,000 to 180,000 clones, 75% to 80% of which are singletons, and roughly 1.7% rests with the top ten. Sequencing input: peripheral blood. The receptors stem from an elderly man with acute or convalescent COVID-19. CDR3s include the opening cysteine and the closing phenylalanine or tryptophan. D genes are given only for firm matches. The size of a clone is reported for some rows only, either as once, few or many, or as a class for expanded clones.

V gene: TRBV5-4; clone size: -; J gene: TRBJ2-5; D gene: -; CDR3 protein: CASSLEAAPDETQYF; CDR3 DNA: TGTGCCAGCAGCTTGGAAGCGGCCCCTGATGAGACCCAGTACTTC
V gene: TRBV6-6; clone size: -; J gene: TRBJ1-4; D gene: -; CDR3 protein: CASSYQEPGREKLFF; CDR3 DNA: TGTGCCAGCAGTTACCAAGAGCCAGGGCGCGAAAAACTGTTTTTT
V gene: TRBV5-1; clone size: -; J gene: TRBJ1-2; D gene: TRBD1; CDR3 protein: CASSLGTATANYGYTF; CDR3 DNA: TGCGCCAGCAGCCTAGGGACAGCCACTGCCAACTATGGCTACACCTTC
V gene: TRBV28; clone size: once; J gene: TRBJ1-2; D gene: TRBD1; CDR3 protein: CASSPRTGGYYGYTF; CDR3 DNA: TGTGCCAGCAGTCCAAGGACAGGGGGGTACTATGGCTACACCTTC
V gene: TRBV10-3; clone size: -; J gene: TRBJ2-5; D gene: TRBD2; CDR3 protein: CAISESREGTQYF; CDR3 DNA: TGTGCCATCAGTGAGTCGCGGGAGGGGACCCAGTACTTC
V gene: TRBV6-4; clone size: -; J gene: TRBJ1-2; D gene: TRBD1; CDR3 protein: CASSDSGQGARGYTF; CDR3 DNA: TGTGCCAGCAGTGACTCGGGGCAGGGGGCGCGGGGCTACACCTTC
V gene: TRBV7-3; clone size: -; J gene: TRBJ2-3; D gene: TRBD2; CDR3 protein: CASSSRLAGDRTDTQYF; CDR3 DNA: TGTGCCAGCAGCTCCAGACTAGCGGGGGATCGCACAGATACGCAGTATTTT
V gene: TRBV5-1; clone size: -; J gene: TRBJ1-5; D gene: -; CDR3 protein: CASSWEGDQPQHF; CDR3 DNA: TGCGCCAGCAGCTGGGAAGGGGATCAGCCCCAGCATTTT
V gene: TRBV4-1; clone size: -; J gene: TRBJ2-3; D gene: -; CDR3 protein: CASSQGGGWNTDTQYF; CDR3 DNA: TGCGCCAGCAGCCAAGGGGGGGGCTGGAACACAGATACGCAGTATTTT
V gene: TRBV6-5; clone size: many; J gene: TRBJ1-1; D gene: -; CDR3 protein: CASRGGGNTEAFF; CDR3 DNA: TGTGCCAGCCGGGGGGGCGGCAACACTGAAGCTTTCTTT
V gene: TRBV15; clone size: -; J gene: TRBJ2-5; D gene: -; CDR3 protein: CATSRGGYAQETQYF; CDR3 DNA: TGTGCCACCAGCAGAGGGGGCTACGCCCAAGAGACCCAGTACTTC
V gene: TRBV7-2; clone size: -; J gene: TRBJ1-2; D gene: -; CDR3 protein: CASSLGRESGYTF; CDR3 DNA: TGTGCCAGCAGCTTGGGCAGGGAATCTGGCTACACCTTC
V gene: TRBV19; clone size: -; J gene: TRBJ1-6; D gene: -; CDR3 protein: CASSTPSETPLHF; CDR3 DNA: TGTGCCAGTAGTACCCCATCCGAGACACCCCTCCACTTT
V gene: TRBV28; clone size: -; J gene: TRBJ1-1; D gene: TRBD1; CDR3 protein: CASSPRTGKAFF; CDR3 DNA: TGTGCCAGCAGTCCCCGGACAGGGAAAGCTTTCTTT
V gene: TRBV6-5; clone size: -; J gene: TRBJ2-2; D gene: -; CDR3 protein: CASSPGTPDTGELFF; CDR3 DNA: TGTGCCAGCAGCCCCGGGACTCCTGACACCGGGGAGCTGTTTTTT
V gene: TRBV4-1; clone size: -; J gene: TRBJ2-3; D gene: -; CDR3 protein: CASSQDGSGWDTQYF; CDR3 DNA: TGCGCCAGCAGCCAAGATGGGTCAGGTTGGGATACGCAGTATTTT
V gene: TRBV6-6; clone size: -; J gene: TRBJ1-4; D gene: TRBD1; CDR3 protein: CASSYIQGWANEKLFF; CDR3 DNA: TGTGCCAGCAGTTACATACAGGGGTGGGCTAATGAAAAACTGTTTTTT
V gene: TRBV7-9; clone size: -; J gene: TRBJ2-5; D gene: TRBD2; CDR3 protein: CASSYGTIQETQYF; CDR3 DNA: TGTGCCAGCAGCTACGGGACTATACAAGAGACCCAGTACTTC
V gene: TRBV3-1/TRBV3-2; clone size: -; J gene: TRBJ2-7; D gene: -; CDR3 protein: CASSPRDSYEQYF; CDR3 DNA: TGTGCCAGCAGCCCGCGCGACAGCTACGAGCAGTACTTC
V gene: TRBV6-5; clone size: -; J gene: TRBJ2-3; D gene: -; CDR3 protein: CASTHTDTQYF; CDR3 DNA: TGTGCCAGCACCCACACGGATACGCAGTATTTT
V gene: TRBV19; clone size: -; J gene: TRBJ2-5; D gene: TRBD2; CDR3 protein: CASSNLAAGETQYF; CDR3 DNA: TGTGCCAGTAGTAACCTAGCGGCGGGAGAGACCCAGTACTTC
V gene: TRBV7-6; clone size: -; J gene: TRBJ2-7; D gene: -; CDR3 protein: CASSYSSGGGREQYF; CDR3 DNA: TGTGCCAGCAGCTACTCCTCGGGCGGGGGCAGGGAGCAGTACTTC
V gene: TRBV7-8; clone size: -; J gene: TRBJ2-3; D gene: -; CDR3 protein: CASSLARAPSSTDTQYF; CDR3 DNA: TGTGCCAGCAGCTTAGCGCGGGCGCCCTCATCAACGGATACGCAGTATTTT
V gene: TRBV6-5; clone size: -; J gene: TRBJ1-2; D gene: -; CDR3 protein: CASSYSGGSGYTF; CDR3 DNA: TGTGCCAGCAGTTACTCCGGGGGGTCCGGCTACACCTTC
V gene: TRBV6-1; clone size: -; J gene: TRBJ1-5; D gene: -; CDR3 protein: CASSEHRNGNQPQHF; CDR3 DNA: TGTGCCAGCAGTGAACACAGGAATGGAAATCAGCCCCAGCATTTT